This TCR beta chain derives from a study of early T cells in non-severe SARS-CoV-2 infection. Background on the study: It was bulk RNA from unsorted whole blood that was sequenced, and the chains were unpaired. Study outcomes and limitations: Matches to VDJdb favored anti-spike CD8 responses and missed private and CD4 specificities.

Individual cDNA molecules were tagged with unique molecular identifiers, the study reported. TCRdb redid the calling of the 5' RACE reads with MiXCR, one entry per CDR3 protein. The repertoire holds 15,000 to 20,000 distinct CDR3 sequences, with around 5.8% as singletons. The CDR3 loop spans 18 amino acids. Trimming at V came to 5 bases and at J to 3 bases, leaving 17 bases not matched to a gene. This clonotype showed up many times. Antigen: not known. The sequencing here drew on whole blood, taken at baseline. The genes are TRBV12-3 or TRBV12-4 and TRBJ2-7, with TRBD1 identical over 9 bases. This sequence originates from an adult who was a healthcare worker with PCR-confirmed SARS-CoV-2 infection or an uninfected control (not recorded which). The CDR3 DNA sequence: TGTGCCAGCAGTCTTACAATAAATGGACAGGGGAAGCACTACGAGCAGTACTTC. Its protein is CASSLTINGQGKHYEQYF.